This T cell receptor (beta chain) stems from a study of vaccination effects on CD4 cells after COVID-19. A remark on this clone: No antigen is known for it.

TCRdb keeps only in-frame clones here, not all; method: immunoSEQ multiplex PCR. The data show roughly 75,000 clones, with approximately 70% seen just once and approximately 4.3% held by the top ten. The CDR3 totals 15 residues. Trimming cost V 1 base and J 8 bases, with 12 bases left between them. Germline values: CDR1 KGHSH, CDR2 LQKENI. The ViraFEST assay expanded antigen-specific CD4+ T cells with viral peptide pools before sequencing. Having been cultured for about 10 days, the cells underwent CD4+ T cell isolation. Negative nucleocapsid antibody tests before and after vaccination confirmed no previous SARS-CoV-2 infection. Study-wide results and limits: Cross-reactivity toward common cold coronaviruses was confined to only 1 of 255 vaccine-induced clones in healthy vaccinees.

The input for sequencing was CD4+ T cells from PBMCs cultured with HCoV-OC43 spike peptides, taken before COVID-19 vaccination. Subset here: HCoV-OC43 spike overlapping peptide pool stimulation. The sequence was obtained from a human donor who received a COVID-19 vaccine. The rearrangement uses TRBV18 and TRBJ1-6; D might be TRBD1 (5 bases). Here the CDR3 reads CASSPLQGSDSPLHF. CDR3 DNA: TGTGCCAGCTCACCACTTCAGGGTTCCGATTCACCCCTCCACTTT.